The 9 T cell receptor beta chains in this list originate from one sample, sequenced in a study of T cells in pancreatic ductal adenocarcinoma. Selected pancreatic ductal adenocarcinoma patients had undergone surgery without neoadjuvant therapy. Sequencing used immunoSEQ multiplex PCR; TCRdb keeps in-frame clones, though not all of them. Here the sample spans 10,000 to 15,000 clones, just over 85% being singletons. Specimen: PBMCs. These receptors all come from a human donor with pancreatic ductal adenocarcinoma.

This clone showed up just a few times. The chain has TRBV4-3 and TRBJ1-5; tentatively, D is TRBD1 (5 bases). Trimming removed 0 bases from V and 6 bases from J, with 18 bases in between. The germline CDR1 and CDR2 sequences are LGHNA and YSLEER. The CDR3 contains 17 residues. The CDR3 here is CASSQEGYAGKGQPQHF. The CDR3 DNA follows: TGCGCCAGCAGCCAAGAGGGTTATGCAGGGAAGGGTCAGCCCCAGCATTTT.

The V and J genes are TRBV19 and TRBJ2-5; 10 nucleotides align to TRBD2. This CDR3 is 13 amino acids long. From germline, CDR1 is LNHDA and CDR2 SQIVND (reference sequence). The V segment lost 7 bases and the J segment 4 bases; nucleotides outside the gene matches: 3. Here the CDR3 reads CASNQREGETQYF. CDR3 DNA: TGTGCCAGTAACCAGCGGGAGGGAGAGACCCAGTACTTC.

The chain's CDR3 is CASRGGGTGSPLHF. The CDR3 DNA follows: TGTGCCAGCAGAGGGGGGGGGACGGGATCACCCCTCCACTTT. The chain joins TRBV6-5 to TRBJ1-6; D possibly corresponds to TRBD1 (6 bases). The germline V and J ends were trimmed by 6 bases and 10 bases, with 16 bases remaining between them. CDR3 size: 14 residues. Germline CDR1 reads MNHEY; CDR2 reads SVGAGI.

The table lists this clone with a count of one. V and J are TRBV7-2 and TRBJ2-7; perhaps TRBD2 as D (6 bases). The CDR3 is 17 residues long. Germline assignment: CDR1 SGHTA and CDR2 FQGNSA. The V gene lost 1 base and the J gene lost 4 bases, with 20 bases spanning the gap. Written as DNA, the CDR3 is TGTGCCAGCAGCTTAGTCGGCCTACTAGCAGGTCGGTACGAGCAGTACTTC. Translation: CASSLVGLLAGRYEQYF.

This clone was counted a single time. The gene calls are TRBV19 and TRBJ2-4; D gene uncertain. Germline lookup yields CDR1 LNHDA and CDR2 SQIVND (reference sequence). This CDR3 comprises 13 residues. The germline V and J ends were trimmed by 8 bases and 0 bases, with 8 bases remaining between them. The CDR3 region has the DNA TGTGCCAGTTGGTCCGTAGCCAAAAACATTCAGTACTTC. Its protein product is CASWSVAKNIQYF.

This chain connects TRBV7-9 to TRBJ1-2; D might be TRBD1 (5 bases). The CDR3 is made up of 14 amino acids. The V end was cut by 6 bases, the J end by 0 bases, with 11 bases between. CDR1 is SEHNR and CDR2 is FQNEAQ in the germline V gene (reference sequence). CDR3 nucleotides: TGTGCCAGCAGTTATCAGGGAGCTAACTATGGCTACACCTTC. Translating it yields CASSYQGANYGYTF. Variable domain in full (rest from reference TRBV7-9 and TRBJ1-2): DTGVSQNPRHKITKRGQNVTFRCDPISEHNRLYWYRQTLGQGPEFLTYFQNEAQLEKSRLLSDRFSAERPKGSFSTLEIQRTEQGDSAMYLCASSYQGANYGYTFGSGTRLTVV.

The chain uses TRBV7-2 and TRBJ2-7; 7 bases fit TRBD2. Trimming removed 3 bases from V and 0 bases from J; junction bases left unmatched: 17. The CDR3 sequence is 19 residues long. CDR1 is SGHTA, CDR2 FQGNSA, per germline. The CDR3 loop is CASSLTNSRGGGISYEQYF. CDR3 DNA sequence: TGTGCCAGCAGCTTGACTAATAGTAGGGGCGGGGGTATCTCCTACGAGCAGTACTTC.

This chain joins TRBV25-1 and TRBJ1-1, with D uncertain. V lost 2 bases, J lost 11 bases, and 9 bases lay in between. The germline CDR1 and CDR2 sequences are MGHDK and SYGVNS. The CDR3 sequence is 11 residues long. CDR3 sequence reads: CASSESGEAFF. For the CDR3, the DNA is TGTGCCAGCAGTGAAAGCGGGGAGGCTTTCTTT.

Here the CDR3 DNA reads TGCGCCAGCAGCTTGTTGGGGACCGGGGAGCTGTTTTTT. Amino acids: CASSLLGTGELFF. The chain joins TRBV5-1 to TRBJ2-2; no firm D call. Trimming left V 1 base short and J 5 bases short, with 6 bases between. Germline CDR1 reads SGHRS; CDR2 reads YFSETQ. The CDR3 length is 13 residues.